This TCR beta chain was sequenced for a study of response to subunit inactivated influenza vaccine (dated by TCRdb to 2016 to 2019). Concerning the study at large: The study used deep quantitative T cell receptor repertoire profiling to track responses to a trivalent subunit inactivated influenza vaccine. Study-wide findings and limitations: The authors proposed that each seasonal influenza vaccination may bring in only a limited number of new T cells.

The V end gives up 5 bases and the J end 6 bases, leaving 9 bases in the junction not matched to a gene. Based on the germline V gene, the CDR1 and CDR2 sequences are SGHTA and FQGNSA. From the cysteine up to the phenylalanine, the CDR3 has a length of 16 residues. Of all the DNA, just the CDR3 is kept, 48 bases in frame from base 1. The protocol used for the library was RT-PCR. The instrument was an Illumina HiSeq 2500. TCRdb applied fastp at Q25 and MiXCR to the public reads, then kept only in-frame beta chains. Each entry is one CDR3 protein sequence, shown with its most common DNA and genes. In this sample the table shows hundreds of thousands of distinct CDR3 sequences, approximately 17% of which occur a single time. About a tenth of the sample rests with the top ten. This clonotype was counted at least ten times. The clone's antigen remains unknown. Nothing much larger sits one base from this clone, and base qualities are not available.

This clonotype was obtained from a man aged 50-60 years who received an inactivated influenza vaccine. Donor details come from another sample of the same person, matched by shared clones. Sequenced here: PBMCs from blood, sampled 5 to 6 days after vaccination. The chain was built from TRBV7-2 and TRBJ1-6, with 8 bases aligning to TRBD1. The CDR3 is CASSAPGTGLNSPLHF. In nucleotides, the sequence is TGTGCCAGCAGCGCACCCGGGACAGGACTTAATTCACCCCTCCACTTT.